Following are 15 T cell receptor beta chains from one sample sequenced in a study of blood T cell repertoires in COVID-19. Clones were sequenced by immunoSEQ multiplex PCR, and TCRdb holds only the in-frame ones, with some missing. The table shows roughly 32,000 clones, with 87% occurring only once. The sequencing input was peripheral blood. These receptors were taken from a middle-aged man with active or convalescent COVID-19.

This clone came up once. The chain has TRBV6-5 and TRBJ1-3; TRBD1 might be the D (6 bases). The CDR3 runs 14 residues. The germline gives CDR1 MNHEY, CDR2 SVGAGI. Trimming took 6 bases from V and 4 from J, leaving 13 bases between them. CDR3 nucleotide sequence: TGTGCCAGCAGCCTTACAGGGAGAGGAAACACCATATATTTT. Translating it yields CASSLTGRGNTIYF.

V usage is TRBV6-5 and J usage is TRBJ1-2, with D tentatively TRBD1 (5 bases). V gave up 4 bases and J gave up 3 bases, with 15 bases separating them. CDR1 MNHEY and CDR2 SVGAGI come from the germline V gene. The CDR3 runs 15 residues. CDR3 loop: CASSSTFRDHYGYTF. The CDR3 bases are TGTGCCAGCAGTTCGACTTTCAGGGATCACTATGGCTACACCTTC.

The CDR3 DNA sequence: TGCAGCATCCAGAGGGGGCCACAAGAGACCCAGTACTTC. It codes for CSIQRGPQETQYF. The chain uses TRBV29-1 and TRBJ2-5; 7 nucleotides agree with TRBD1. V was clipped by 8 bases and J by 2 bases; unmatched bases: 8. Germline V gives CDR1 SQVTM, CDR2 ANQGSEA. The CDR3 totals 13 residues.

The V gene is TRBV9, the J gene TRBJ2-7, with TRBD2 as a possible D gene (5 bases). V was trimmed by 0 bases and J by 2 bases, leaving 12 bases between them. CDR1 is SGDLS, CDR2 YYNGEE, per germline. The CDR3 consists of 15 residues. The CDR3 is CASSVASLPTYEQYF. For the CDR3, the DNA is TGTGCCAGCAGCGTAGCTAGCCTTCCTACCTACGAGCAGTACTTC.

The V and J genes are TRBV19 and TRBJ2-7; D gene ambiguous. The germline V gene encodes CDR1 LNHDA and CDR2 SQIVND (reference sequence). V lost 8 bases and J 3 bases, leaving 17 bases between the germline ends. This CDR3 has 14 amino acids. CDR3 sequence reads: CASSSVRSGYEQYF. CDR3 nucleotides: TGTGCCAGTTCTTCAGTGCGTTCAGGCTACGAGCAGTACTTC.

This clone has just one count. The chain links TRBV6-5 to TRBJ1-1; no reliable D call. Trimming removed 6 bases from V and 8 bases from J, with 16 bases in between. The CDR3 is 13 amino acids. Germline CDR1 MNHEY, CDR2 SVGAGI. CDR3 sequence: CASRPPGKPEAFF. In DNA, the CDR3 is TGTGCCAGCAGACCCCCGGGAAAACCCGAAGCTTTCTTT.

This clone was observed once. The chain recombines TRBV29-1 with TRBJ2-3, with 9 bases lining up with TRBD2. Germline loops: CDR1 SQVTM, CDR2 ANQGSEA. J lost 5 bases, V lost 4 bases, and 7 bases had no gene match. CDR3 length: 14 amino acids. CDR3 bases: TGCAGCGTTGGTCTAGCGGGGCCCTTAGATACGCAGTATTTT. Its translation: CSVGLAGPLDTQYF.

The chain carries TRBV5-5 and TRBJ1-5, with TRBD1 identical over 9 bases. J was trimmed by 6 bases and V by 4 bases; bases with no gene match: 8. The germline gives CDR1 SGHKS, CDR2 YYEKEE (reference sequence). The CDR3 consists of 15 residues. CDR3 sequence: CASSPTGTGFQPQHF. DNA of the CDR3: TGTGCCAGCAGCCCGACCGGGACAGGGTTTCAGCCCCAGCATTTT.

The J gene is TRBJ1-1, the V gene TRBV27; D is uncertain. CDR1 is MNHEY and CDR2 is SMNVEV in the germline V gene (reference sequence). The CDR3 runs 14 residues. V lost 5 bases and J 0 bases, leaving 10 bases between the germline ends. CDR3 in amino acids: CASSPLYMNTEAFF. The CDR3 DNA is TGTGCCAGCAGTCCGCTATATATGAACACTGAAGCTTTCTTT.

The chain uses TRBV20-1 and TRBJ2-1; 8 bases map to TRBD1. This CDR3 comprises 16 residues. Germline CDR1 is DFQATT and CDR2 is SNEGSKA (reference sequence). V lost 3 bases to trimming and J lost 4 bases; unmatched junction nucleotides: 11. The CDR3 DNA is TGCAGTGCTAGTACCCCCAGGGGGCGCAGGTACAATGAGCAGTTCTTC. As protein: CSASTPRGRRYNEQFF.

The genes are TRBV4-1 and TRBJ2-5; tentative D call: TRBD2 (5 bases). This CDR3 has 14 amino acids. Per the germline V gene, CDR1 is MGHRA and CDR2 is YSYEKL. V was cut by 2 bases and J by 2 bases, with 9 bases left in between. The CDR3 is CASSQMDSQETQYF. The CDR3 DNA is TGCGCCAGCAGCCAAATGGACTCACAAGAGACCCAGTACTTC.

This clone has a single count. The rearrangement joins TRBV3-1 (or the pseudogene TRBV3-2) to TRBJ2-7; 10 bases map to TRBD2. The CDR3 runs 14 residues. The V gene's germline CDR1 is LGHDT and CDR2 YNNKEL (reference sequence). The V gene end was trimmed by 4 bases and the J gene end by 4 bases; junction bases not matched to a gene: 4. CDR3 nucleotide sequence: TGTGCCAGCAGCCTAGCGGGAGGTGCGTACGAGCAGTACTTC. Protein product: CASSLAGGAYEQYF.

The rearrangement links TRBV18 to TRBJ1-4; 11 nucleotides agree with TRBD1. The CDR3 sequence is 15 residues long. Germline V gene data show CDR1 as KGHSH and CDR2 as LQKENI. V trimming: 3 bases; J trimming: 6 bases; junction bases outside the gene matches: 3. CDR3 bases: TGTGCCAGCTCACCCGGGACAGGGGGACATGAAAAACTGTTTTTT. It encodes CASSPGTGGHEKLFF. Based on the CDR3 plus reference TRBV18 and TRBJ1-4, the full variable domain is NAGVMQNPRHLVRRRGQEARLRCSPMKGHSHVYWYRQLPEEGLKFMVYLQKENIIDESGMPKERFSAEFPKEGPSILRIQQVVRGDSAAYFCASSPGTGGHEKLFFGSGTQLSVL.

V usage is TRBV7-9 and J usage is TRBJ1-2, with 12 bases aligning to TRBD1. Germline assignment: CDR1 SEHNR and CDR2 FQNEAQ (reference sequence). The CDR3 contains 16 residues. Germline trimming cut 8 bases from V and 5 bases from J; bases unmatched to any gene: 12. The DNA of the CDR3 is TGTGCCAGCGCCTCGTCCGGGACAGGGGGCGCTTATGGCTACACCTTC. Translated, it gives CASASSGTGGAYGYTF.

The J gene is TRBJ2-7, the V gene TRBV2, with D perhaps TRBD1 (6 bases). This CDR3 spans 13 amino acids. The V end was cut by 7 bases, the J end by 0 bases, with 10 bases between. Germline CDR1 and CDR2: SNHLY and FYNNEI. CDR3 nucleotides: TGTGCCAGCATTCAGGGGCTCTCCTACGAGCAGTACTTC. Encoded protein: CASIQGLSYEQYF.